The entry below describes one T cell receptor beta chain. Its antigen is currently unknown. These data originate in a study of radiotherapy plus CTLA-4 blockade in lung cancer. The length of the CDR3 is 13 residues. The germline CDR1 and CDR2 sequences are SEHNR and FQNEAQ (reference sequence). Unmatched junction bases numbered 2, after V lost 2 bases and J lost 5 bases. Study results and limitations: Reports state that early shifts in blood T cell clones, with interferon-beta, best predicted response.

Measured with immunoSEQ multiplex PCR; TCRdb has only the in-frame clones, and not every one. The table has tens of thousands of clones, approximately 90% seen once. Sequenced here: peripheral blood, sampled from a patient treated with radiotherapy plus ipilimumab. This sequence joins TRBV7-9 and TRBJ2-7; 8 bases align to TRBD2. This TCR derives from a human donor with non-small cell lung cancer whose response to radiotherapy plus ipilimumab could not be evaluated. The CDR3 nucleotides are TGTGCCAGCAGCTTAACTAGCGGCCACGAGCAGTACTTC. Amino acid sequence: CASSLTSGHEQYF.